These 18 T cell receptor beta chains share one sample of origin, sequenced in a study of cytomegalovirus exposure and HLA in healthy donors. Primers for the PCR totalled 60 Vbeta and 13 Jbeta. Only in-frame clones appear in the TCRdb table, and some are missing; sequencing was by immunoSEQ multiplex PCR. Of fewer than 200,000 clones detected, around 87% appear once; the ten largest clones hold about 1.1%. The source material was PBMCs. The receptors originated from a boy between 2 and 10 years old in good health and CMV-seronegative.

In DNA form, the CDR3 reads TGTGCCAGCAGCGTTGGGACAGAATTATACTCTGGAAACACCATATATTTT. Translating it yields CASSVGTELYSGNTIYF. The rearrangement uses TRBV9 and TRBJ1-3, with 7 bases matching TRBD1. Trimming at V came to 2 bases and at J to 0 bases, leaving 8 bases not matched to a gene. Germline values: CDR1 SGDLS, CDR2 YYNGEE. The CDR3 length is 17 residues.

This chain uses TRBV6-1 with TRBJ1-3, with 7 nucleotides matching TRBD1. The germline gives CDR1 MNHNS, CDR2 SASEGT. V dropped 1 base and J dropped 0; count of bases not matched to a gene: 6. The CDR3 loop spans 17 amino acids. CDR3 DNA sequence: TGTGCCAGCAGTGAAGTGGGGACAGTGAACTCTGGAAACACCATATATTTT. This translates into CASSEVGTVNSGNTIYF.

The genes are TRBV6-1 and TRBJ2-2; weak D call: TRBD1 (5 bases). Trimming removed 4 bases from V and 0 bases from J, with 9 bases in between. Germline CDR1 MNHNS, CDR2 SASEGT. The CDR3 sequence is 15 residues long. CDR3 sequence reads: CASSADTTNTGELFF. In DNA form, the CDR3 reads TGTGCCAGCAGTGCGGACACAACGAACACCGGGGAGCTGTTTTTT.

CDR3 loop: CASSPGQGSIRNTGELFF. CDR3 nucleotide sequence: TGTGCCAGCAGCCCAGGACAGGGATCCATCCGAAACACCGGGGAGCTGTTTTTT. This sequence joins TRBV7-9 and TRBJ2-2, with 8 positions matching TRBD1. The CDR3 is made up of 18 amino acids. The germline V gene has CDR1 SEHNR and CDR2 FQNEAQ (reference sequence). J gave up 2 bases and V 5 bases, and 13 bases lay outside the gene matches.

The CDR3 DNA is TGTGCCAGCACAGCTACAGGGAACTACGAGCAGTACTTC. The encoded protein is CASTATGNYEQYF. V gene TRBV7-9 combines with J gene TRBJ2-7; possible D gene TRBD1, 6 bases. Germline values: CDR1 SEHNR, CDR2 FQNEAQ (reference sequence). Trimming took off 7 bases at V and 3 bases at J, with 13 bases between the two ends. The CDR3 covers 13 residues.

The V call is TRBV5-4, the J call TRBJ2-5; no firm D call. The CDR3 covers 14 residues. CDR1 is SGHNT, CDR2 YYREEE, per germline (reference sequence). Trimming removed 0 bases at V and 5 bases at J, with 11 bases between. Written as DNA, the CDR3 is TGTGCCAGCAGCTTGGTCCAAGACGGGGAGACCCAGTACTTC. It codes for CASSLVQDGETQYF.

The V call is TRBV29-1, the J call TRBJ2-5; D is perhaps TRBD1 (6 bases). Deletions cut 6 bases from V and 1 base from J, with 12 bases between. Germline V gene lookup returns CDR1 SQVTM and CDR2 ANQGSEA. This CDR3 has 13 amino acids. The CDR3 sequence is CSVLPQGQETQYF. The CDR3 DNA sequence: TGCAGCGTACTCCCACAGGGCCAAGAGACCCAGTACTTC.

This chain connects TRBV7-2 to TRBJ1-1; D uncertain. Trimming stripped 5 bases from V and 0 bases from J, with 10 bases between. This CDR3 has 14 amino acids. Germline CDR1 is SGHTA and CDR2 is FQGNSA. Here the CDR3 reads CASSSKTMNTEAFF. CDR3 DNA: TGTGCCAGCAGCAGTAAGACAATGAACACTGAAGCTTTCTTT.

This chain uses TRBV18 with TRBJ1-1; 11 bases are a match to TRBD1. The CDR3 consists of 15 residues. CDR1 and CDR2 from the germline V gene are KGHSH and LQKENI. V was clipped by 4 bases and J by 4 bases; unmatched bases: 5. The CDR3 DNA reads TGTGCCAGCTCACTCCGGGACAGGGGGGCCACTGAAGCTTTCTTT. Protein product: CASSLRDRGATEAFF.

The chain joins TRBV18 to TRBJ2-7; no clear D gene. From germline, CDR1 is KGHSH and CDR2 LQKENI. The CDR3 extends over 14 amino acids. V was cut by 8 bases and J by 0 bases, with 14 bases left in between. The CDR3 DNA is TGTGCCAGCGAACAGACACAGAGCTCCTACGAGCAGTACTTC. Encoded protein: CASEQTQSSYEQYF.

The chain combines TRBV28 with TRBJ2-3, with D perhaps matching TRBD1 (5 bases). The CDR3 extends over 15 amino acids. From germline, CDR1 is MDHEN and CDR2 SYDVKM. The ends were cut back, 3 bases at V and 0 bases at J, with 10 bases in the middle. CDR3 sequence (DNA): TGTGCCAGCAGTTTTGGGGCAGCTAGCACAGATACGCAGTATTTT. Amino acid sequence: CASSFGAASTDTQYF.

The chain is built from TRBV6-1 and TRBJ1-4; maybe TRBD1 (6 bases). Trimming shortened V by 7 bases and J by 7 bases, and 19 bases separated the two germline ends. The CDR3 runs 15 residues. Germline V gene sequence: CDR1 MNHNS, CDR2 SASEGT. Written as DNA, the CDR3 is TGTGCCAGCACCCTACTAGGGGGAAAAATTGAAAAACTGTTTTTT. It yields the protein CASTLLGGKIEKLFF.

The gene calls are TRBV5-4 and TRBJ1-4; weak D call: TRBD1 (6 bases). Trimming left V 3 bases short and J 5 bases short, with 11 bases between. Germline CDR1 SGHNT, CDR2 YYREEE (reference sequence). This CDR3 spans 14 amino acids. Written as DNA, the CDR3 is TGTGCCAGCAGCTCCTGGGGGCCGAATGAAAAACTGTTTTTT. The encoded protein is CASSSWGPNEKLFF. The complete variable domain, with remaining parts taken from reference TRBV5-4 and TRBJ1-4, reads ETGVTQSPTHLIKTRGQQVTLRCSSQSGHNTVSWYQQALGQGPQFIFQYYREEENGRGNFPPRFSGLQFPNYSSELNVNALELDDSALYLCASSSWGPNEKLFFGSGTQLSVL.

This rearrangement joins TRBV6-1 to TRBJ2-5; 7 bases match TRBD1. The ends lost 3 bases at V and 4 bases at J; junction bases unmatched: 8. The length of the CDR3 is 15 residues. Germline values: CDR1 MNHNS, CDR2 SASEGT. CDR3: CASSDKGASGETQYF. The CDR3, as DNA: TGTGCCAGCAGTGATAAGGGGGCGTCAGGAGAGACCCAGTACTTC.

The chain combines TRBV27 with TRBJ2-1; D call uncertain. The CDR3 runs 13 residues. In germline, CDR1 is MNHEY, CDR2 SMNVEV (reference sequence). Deletions cut 3 bases from V and 5 bases from J, with 8 bases between. For the CDR3, the DNA is TGTGCCAGCAGTTTCTCGACAAACAATGAGCAGTTCTTC. This translates into CASSFSTNNEQFF.

The chain is built from TRBV5-1 and TRBJ2-2, with TRBD2 matching over 14 bases. Trimming at V came to 4 bases and at J to 8 bases, leaving 4 bases not matched to a gene. The length of the CDR3 is 15 residues. Germline V gives CDR1 SGHRS, CDR2 YFSETQ. The CDR3 is CASSGTSGSLGELFF. The CDR3 DNA follows: TGCGCCAGCAGCGGGACTAGCGGGAGTTTGGGGGAGCTGTTTTTT.

This chain links TRBV6-5 with TRBJ1-6; 7 bases are a match to TRBD1. The germline gives CDR1 MNHEY, CDR2 SVGAGI. After removal of 2 bases from V and 7 bases from J, the junction contained 8 bases not matched to a gene. CDR3 length equals 16 residues. CDR3 sequence (DNA): TGTGCCAGCAGTTACGATTCCAGGGGGAGAAATTCACCCCTCCACTTT. It specifies CASSYDSRGRNSPLHF.

This clone was seen a single time. CDR3 region: CAISEIRTGRNQPQHF. In nucleotides, the CDR3 is TGTGCCATCAGTGAGATCCGGACAGGGAGGAATCAGCCCCAGCATTTT. J is TRBJ1-5 and V is TRBV10-3, with TRBD1 identical over 8 bases. The CDR3 contains 16 residues. Per the germline V gene, CDR1 is ENHRY and CDR2 is SYGVKD. After removal of 2 bases from V and 4 bases from J, the junction contained 7 bases not matched to a gene.